Following are 25 T cell receptor beta chains from one sample sequenced in a study of T cells after yellow fever vaccination (dated by TCRdb to between 2018 and 2020). Libraries were prepared through 5' RACE. Sequencing was carried out with an Illumina HiSeq 2500. The public reads were quality trimmed at Q25 with fastp and then assembled into clones with MiXCR by TCRdb, keeping productive beta chains. Rows are combined by CDR3 protein, so each entry shows the most common genes and DNA. This sample comprises about 550,000 distinct CDR3 sequences, over 15% of them detected only once. The ten largest account for around an eighth of the sample. The intended sense of this specimen's treatment or condition label: live attenuated yellow fever vaccine strain. This material consisted of PBMCs, taken 15 days after the yellow fever booster vaccination. These receptors originate from a man aged 30 to 45 who received the YFV17D yellow fever vaccine.

This clonotype has a handful of counts. Here the CDR3 DNA reads TGTGCCACCTCAGTCTTAGGGGAAGAGACCCAGTACTTC. It is translated as CATSVLGEETQYF. The chain is built from TRBV27 and TRBJ2-5; D perhaps matches TRBD1 (5 bases). Trimming took off 10 bases at V and 3 bases at J, with 15 bases between the two ends. The germline gives CDR1 MNHEY, CDR2 SMNVEV (reference sequence). The CDR3 length is 13 residues.

This rearrangement joins TRBV29-1 to TRBJ1-2, with 7 nucleotides matching TRBD1. The CDR3 totals 14 residues. The V gene end was trimmed by 6 bases and the J gene end by 1 base; junction bases not matched to a gene: 8. Germline lookup yields CDR1 SQVTM and CDR2 ANQGSEA. CDR3 bases: TGCAGCGTCGGCGACAGGGCTTATAACTATGGCTACACCTTC. Amino acids: CSVGDRAYNYGYTF. Complete variable domain (other parts from reference TRBV29-1 and TRBJ1-2): SAVISQKPSRDICQRGTSLTIQCQVDSQVTMMFWYRQQPGQSLTLIATANQGSEATYESGFVIDKFPISRPNLTFSTLTVSNMSPEDSSIYLCSVGDRAYNYGYTFGSGTRLTVV.

This clonotype showed up just once. The chain combines TRBV25-1 with TRBJ2-3; TRBD2 aligns across 7 bases. The CDR3 has 15 amino acids. J was trimmed by 0 bases and V by 4 bases; bases with no gene match: 4. Looked up from germline, CDR1 is MGHDK and CDR2 is SYGVNS. The CDR3 region is CASSGGLPSTDTQYF. CDR3 sequence (DNA): TGTGCCAGCAGTGGGGGACTACCTAGCACAGATACGCAGTATTTT.

This clonotype showed up just a few times. The CDR3 DNA is TGTGCCAGCAGCCGGGGGACAGTGCAAGAGACCCAGTACTTC. Protein sequence: CASSRGTVQETQYF. This rearrangement joins TRBV7-9 to TRBJ2-5, with D perhaps matching TRBD1 (7 bases). Germline CDR1 is SEHNR and CDR2 is FQNEAQ (reference sequence). The V end lost 5 bases, the J end lost 2 bases, and 12 bases lay between the germline ends. This CDR3 region has 14 residues.

This clonotype came up a few times. CDR3 loop: CASRTYNTQYF. DNA of the CDR3: TGTGCCAGCCGTACTTATAATACGCAGTATTTT. The chain has TRBV12-3 or TRBV12-4 and TRBJ2-3; D remains ambiguous. CDR3 length: 11 amino acids. Trimming shortened V by 8 bases and J by 7 bases, and 10 bases separated the two germline ends.

This sequence joins TRBV25-1 and TRBJ2-5; 9 bases line up with TRBD1. The germline V gene has CDR1 MGHDK and CDR2 SYGVNS. J gave up 5 bases and V 4 bases, and 5 bases lay outside the gene matches. The CDR3 is 14 residues long. Written as DNA, the CDR3 is TGTGCCAGCAGTGGGCGGGACAGGGAGGAGACCCAGTACTTC. Translation: CASSGRDREETQYF.

There are a few counts of this clonotype. V usage is TRBV7-2 and J usage is TRBJ2-1; 7 bases are a match to TRBD2. The germline CDR1 and CDR2 sequences are SGHTA and FQGNSA. The CDR3 totals 14 residues. The V gene end was trimmed by 4 bases and the J gene end by 7 bases; junction bases not matched to a gene: 7. The CDR3: CASSSRGTMNEQFF. CDR3 nucleotide sequence: TGTGCCAGCAGCTCAAGAGGGACTATGAATGAGCAGTTCTTC.

J is TRBJ2-6 and V is TRBV25-1; 9 nucleotides line up with TRBD1. Looked up from germline, CDR1 is MGHDK and CDR2 is SYGVNS. Trimming at V came to 8 bases and at J to 1 base, leaving 9 bases not matched to a gene. CDR3 size: 17 residues. CDR3 DNA: TGTGCCAGCTGCAAGGCGGGACAGGGTTCTGGGGCCAACGTCCTGACTTTC. This gives the protein CASCKAGQGSGANVLTF.

The rearrangement joins TRBV18 to TRBJ2-7; 10 bases match TRBD2. The CDR3 contains 16 residues. V lost 2 bases to trimming and J lost 2 bases; unmatched junction nucleotides: 6. Germline V CDR1 and CDR2: KGHSH, LQKENI. CDR3 bases: TGTGCCAGCTCACCAGCTAGCGGGAGTGTGCCCTACGAGCAGTACTTC. Translation gives CASSPASGSVPYEQYF.

J is TRBJ2-7 and V is TRBV3-1, with TRBD2 matching 9 bases. CDR1 is LGHDT, CDR2 YNNKEL, per germline (reference sequence). V was pared by 4 bases and J by 13 bases, with 11 bases of the junction left unmatched. This CDR3 spans 13 amino acids. DNA of the CDR3: TGTGCCAGCAGCCGCCCCCCCCTAGCGGGGCTTTACTTC. Its protein product is CASSRPPLAGLYF.

The chain has TRBV20-1 and TRBJ2-1; no reliable D call. This CDR3 contains 16 residues. Germline V CDR1 and CDR2: DFQATT, SNEGSKA (reference sequence). The V and J ends lost 1 base and 2 bases respectively, with 15 bases between them. CDR3 region: CSARARGLDPYNEQFF. Here the CDR3 DNA reads TGCAGTGCTAGAGCCCGCGGATTAGATCCCTACAATGAGCAGTTCTTC.

The chain employs TRBV9 and TRBJ2-1; D possibly corresponds to TRBD2 (6 bases). The CDR3 sequence is 14 residues long. Looked up from germline, CDR1 is SGDLS and CDR2 is YYNGEE. V dropped 3 bases and J dropped 8 bases, with 15 bases sitting between them. CDR3 in amino acids: CASSATRWGYEQFF. For the CDR3, the DNA is TGTGCCAGCAGCGCGACTAGGTGGGGCTATGAGCAGTTCTTC.

The table lists this clonotype with a few counts. The rearrangement joins TRBV28 to TRBJ1-1; TRBD1 is a possible D gene (5 bases). The length of the CDR3 is 14 residues. Germline-derived CDR1 and CDR2 are MDHEN and SYDVKM. V dropped 6 bases and J dropped 5 bases, with 16 bases sitting between them. CDR3 loop: CASREGPRGTEAFF. CDR3 sequence (DNA): TGTGCCAGCAGGGAGGGACCTCGGGGGACTGAAGCTTTCTTT.

The table lists this clonotype with a few counts. The chain uses TRBV28 and TRBJ2-4; D is tentatively TRBD1 or TRBD2 (6 bases each). The CDR3 sequence is 13 residues long. The ends were cut back, 6 bases at V and 7 bases at J, with 13 bases in the middle. Germline CDR1 MDHEN, CDR2 SYDVKM. Here the CDR3 reads CASRGGQINIQYF. DNA for the CDR3: TGTGCCAGCAGGGGAGGACAGATCAACATTCAGTACTTC.

The chain has TRBV29-1 and TRBJ2-3; D is perhaps TRBD2 (6 bases). This CDR3 comprises 12 residues. V was clipped by 4 bases and J by 3 bases, with 8 bases between them. The germline CDR1 and CDR2 sequences are SQVTM and ANQGSEA. CDR3 nucleotide sequence: TGCAGCGTTGCGGAGGGGACAGATACGCAGTATTTT. Residues: CSVAEGTDTQYF.

V usage is TRBV6-1 and J usage is TRBJ2-2, with D unclear. Trimming left V 6 bases short and J 5 bases short, with 10 bases between. The germline gives CDR1 MNHNS, CDR2 SASEGT. This CDR3 spans 13 amino acids. The CDR3 loop reads CASSKPLTGELFF. The CDR3 DNA sequence: TGTGCCAGCAGCAAACCTCTAACCGGGGAGCTGTTTTTT.

This chain links TRBV5-1 with TRBJ2-5, with D possibly TRBD2 on 6 matching bases. Germline loops: CDR1 SGHRS, CDR2 YFSETQ. V was shortened by 8 bases and J by 4 bases, with 27 bases between the two germline ends. This CDR3 spans 17 amino acids. As DNA, the CDR3 is TGCGCCAGTACGGGGGTTGGTTACCAACCGCGGGGAGAGACCCAGTACTTC. Translated, it gives CASTGVGYQPRGETQYF.

This clonotype occurred a few times. The chain employs TRBV6-1 and TRBJ2-4; 10 nucleotides agree with TRBD2. V gave up 4 bases and J gave up 4 bases; unmatched junction bases: 4. This CDR3 spans 15 amino acids. Germline V gene data show CDR1 as MNHNS and CDR2 as SASEGT. The CDR3 nucleotides are TGTGCCAGCAGTGGGCTAGCGGGAGCTAAAAACATTCAGTACTTC. This gives the protein CASSGLAGAKNIQYF.

In this sample, this clonotype turned up a few times. The chain carries TRBV25-1 and TRBJ2-3; TRBD2 might be the D (5 bases). Trimming removed 6 bases from V and 4 bases from J, with 14 bases in between. Germline V gives CDR1 MGHDK, CDR2 SYGVNS. The CDR3 is 14 amino acids. In DNA, the CDR3 is TGTGCCAGCAGCCGGACTCTTCGGGCAGATACGCAGTATTTT. Its translation is CASSRTLRADTQYF.

The CDR3 DNA sequence: TGTGCCAGCAGGAACCTTAGGAGCGGCTCCTACAATGAGCAGTTCTTC. Amino acid sequence: CASRNLRSGSYNEQFF. The rearrangement links TRBV6-1 to TRBJ2-1; D is perhaps TRBD2 (5 bases). Looked up from germline, CDR1 is MNHNS and CDR2 is SASEGT. Trimming cost V 6 bases and J 0 bases, with 15 bases left between them. The CDR3 spans 16 residues.

The V gene is TRBV4-3, the J gene TRBJ2-2, with TRBD2 matching over 8 bases. The length of the CDR3 is 16 residues. Germline values: CDR1 LGHNA, CDR2 YSLEER. V trimming: 6 bases; J trimming: 8 bases; junction bases outside the gene matches: 14. In DNA, the CDR3 is TGCGCCAGCAGAGAGAGAAGCGGGGGTTCAGCGGGGGAGCTGTTTTTT. Translated: CASRERSGGSAGELFF.

The rearrangement links TRBV7-9 to TRBJ1-2, with D tentatively TRBD1 (6 bases). The CDR3 covers 14 residues. V was trimmed by 1 base and J by 12 bases, leaving 18 bases between them. Germline values: CDR1 SEHNR, CDR2 FQNEAQ (reference sequence). CDR3 sequence: CASSLVGTPGGDTF. The CDR3 DNA reads as TGTGCCAGCAGCTTAGTTGGGACACCCGGAGGGGACACCTTC.

This clonotype was found a few times. The V gene is TRBV12-3 or TRBV12-4, the J gene TRBJ2-2, with a possible D match to TRBD2 (6 bases). Trimming took off 2 bases at V and 9 bases at J, with 13 bases between the two ends. The CDR3 loop spans 14 amino acids. The CDR3, as DNA: TGTGCCAGCAGTTTATCACGTGCGGGGCGGGAGCTGTTTTTT. Encoded protein: CASSLSRAGRELFF.

The genes are TRBV14 and TRBJ2-1, with TRBD2 as a possible D gene (6 bases). Germline CDR1 is SGHDN and CDR2 is FVKESK. Trimming shortened V by 0 bases and J by 13 bases, and 13 bases separated the two germline ends. The CDR3 covers 13 residues. The CDR3 nucleotides read TGTGCCAGCAGCCAAGAATCGGGGGAGGCACAGTTCTTC. Its translation: CASSQESGEAQFF. Together with reference TRBV14 and TRBJ2-1, the CDR3 gives the full variable domain: EAGVTQFPSHSVIEKGQTVTLRCDPISGHDNLYWYRRVMGKEIKFLLHFVKESKQDESGMPNNRFLAERTGGTYSTLKVQPAELEDSGVYFCASSQESGEAQFFGPGTRLTVL.

The J gene is TRBJ2-6, the V gene TRBV6-2 or TRBV6-3, with TRBD1 matching 10 bases. The CDR3 has 16 residues. V shed 6 bases and J 2 bases; nucleotides not matched to a gene: 4. The germline V gene has CDR1 MNHEY and CDR2 SVGEGT. CDR3 protein: CASRPDRGPGANVLTF. As DNA, the CDR3 is TGTGCCAGCAGGCCCGACAGGGGGCCTGGGGCCAACGTCCTGACTTTC.